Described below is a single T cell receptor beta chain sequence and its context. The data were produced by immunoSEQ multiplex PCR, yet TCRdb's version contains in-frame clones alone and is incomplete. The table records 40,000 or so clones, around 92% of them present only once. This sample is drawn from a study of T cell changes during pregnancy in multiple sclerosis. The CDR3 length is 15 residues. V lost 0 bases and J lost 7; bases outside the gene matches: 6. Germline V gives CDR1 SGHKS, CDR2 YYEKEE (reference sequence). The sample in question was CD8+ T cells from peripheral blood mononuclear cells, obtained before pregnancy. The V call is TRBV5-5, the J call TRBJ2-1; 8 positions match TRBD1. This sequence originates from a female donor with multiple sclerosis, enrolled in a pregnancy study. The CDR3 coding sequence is TGTGCCAGCAGCTTGGTGCGGACAGGGCTGAATGAGCAGTTCTTC. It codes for CASSLVRTGLNEQFF.